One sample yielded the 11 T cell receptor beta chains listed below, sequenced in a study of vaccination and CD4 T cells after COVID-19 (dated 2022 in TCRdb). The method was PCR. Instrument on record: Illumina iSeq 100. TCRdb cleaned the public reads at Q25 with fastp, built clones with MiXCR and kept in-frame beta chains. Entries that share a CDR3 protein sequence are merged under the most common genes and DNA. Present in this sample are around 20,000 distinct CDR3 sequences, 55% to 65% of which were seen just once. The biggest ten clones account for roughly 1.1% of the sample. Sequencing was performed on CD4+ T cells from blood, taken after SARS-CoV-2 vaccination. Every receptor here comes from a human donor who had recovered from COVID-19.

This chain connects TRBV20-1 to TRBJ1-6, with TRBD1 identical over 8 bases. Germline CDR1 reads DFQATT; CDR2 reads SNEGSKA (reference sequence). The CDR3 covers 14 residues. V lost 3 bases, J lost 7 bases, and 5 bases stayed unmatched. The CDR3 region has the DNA TGCAGTGCTAGTCGGGGACAGGAGAATTCACCCCTCCACTTT. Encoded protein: CSASRGQENSPLHF.

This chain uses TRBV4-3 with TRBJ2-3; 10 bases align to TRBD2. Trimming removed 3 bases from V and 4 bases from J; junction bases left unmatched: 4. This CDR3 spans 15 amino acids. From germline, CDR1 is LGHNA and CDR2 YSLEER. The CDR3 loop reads CASSHGAGGSDTQYF. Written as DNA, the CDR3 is TGCGCCAGCAGCCATGGAGCGGGAGGGTCAGATACGCAGTATTTT.

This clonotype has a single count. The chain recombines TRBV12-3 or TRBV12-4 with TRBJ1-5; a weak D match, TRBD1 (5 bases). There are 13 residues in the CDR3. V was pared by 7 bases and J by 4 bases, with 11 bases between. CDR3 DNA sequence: TGTGCCAGCAATTTGGGGCAAAATCAGCCCCAGCATTTT. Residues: CASNLGQNQPQHF.

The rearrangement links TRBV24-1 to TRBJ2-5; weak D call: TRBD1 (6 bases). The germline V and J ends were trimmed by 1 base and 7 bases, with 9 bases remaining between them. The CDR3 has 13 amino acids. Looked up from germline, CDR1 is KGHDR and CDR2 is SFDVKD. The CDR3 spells CATSDFEQGTQYF. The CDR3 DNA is TGTGCCACCAGTGATTTTGAACAGGGGACCCAGTACTTC.

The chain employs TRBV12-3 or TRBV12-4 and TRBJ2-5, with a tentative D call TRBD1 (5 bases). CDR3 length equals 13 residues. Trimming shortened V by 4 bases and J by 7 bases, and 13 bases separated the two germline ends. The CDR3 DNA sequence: TGTGCCAGCAGTTCTCGACAAGGGGTGACCCAGTACTTC. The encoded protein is CASSSRQGVTQYF.

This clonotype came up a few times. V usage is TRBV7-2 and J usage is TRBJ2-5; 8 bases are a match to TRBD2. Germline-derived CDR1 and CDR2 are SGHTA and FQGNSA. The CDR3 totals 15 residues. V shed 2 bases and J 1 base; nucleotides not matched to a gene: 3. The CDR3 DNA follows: TGTGCCAGCAGCTTACTAGCGGGCCCCCAAGAGACCCAGTACTTC. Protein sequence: CASSLLAGPQETQYF. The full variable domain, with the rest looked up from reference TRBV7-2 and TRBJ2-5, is GAGVSQSPSNKVTEKGKDVELRCDPISGHTALYWYRQSLGQGLEFLIYFQGNSAPDKSGLPSDRFSAERTGGSVSTLTIQRTQQEDSAVYLCASSLLAGPQETQYFGPGTRLLVL.

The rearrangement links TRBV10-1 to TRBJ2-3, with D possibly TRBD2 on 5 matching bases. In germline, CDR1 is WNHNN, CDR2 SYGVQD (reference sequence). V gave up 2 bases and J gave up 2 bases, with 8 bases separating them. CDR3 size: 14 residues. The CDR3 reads CASSEGLFTDTQYF. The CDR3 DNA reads TGCGCCAGCAGTGAGGGACTCTTCACAGATACGCAGTATTTT.

CDR3 sequence: CATSRVRSGGANSPLHF. The DNA of the CDR3 is TGTGCCACCAGCAGAGTTCGGAGTGGAGGAGCTAATTCACCCCTCCACTTT. The V and J genes are TRBV15 and TRBJ1-6; no clear D gene. With 1 base removed from V and 6 bases from J, the gap between germline ends came to 16 bases. CDR1 and CDR2 (germline): LNHNV, YYDKDF (reference sequence). This CDR3 has 17 residues.

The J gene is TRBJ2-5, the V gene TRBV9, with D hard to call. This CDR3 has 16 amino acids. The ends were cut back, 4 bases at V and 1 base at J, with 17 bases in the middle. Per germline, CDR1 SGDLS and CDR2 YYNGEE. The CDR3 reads CASSQPRGGSQETQYF. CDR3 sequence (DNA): TGTGCCAGCAGCCAACCTCGTGGCGGTTCCCAAGAGACCCAGTACTTC.

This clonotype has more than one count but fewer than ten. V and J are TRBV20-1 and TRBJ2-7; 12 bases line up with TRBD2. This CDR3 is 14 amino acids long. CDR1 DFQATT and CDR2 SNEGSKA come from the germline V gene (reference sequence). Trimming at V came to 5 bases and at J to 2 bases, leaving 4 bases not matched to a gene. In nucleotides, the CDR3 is TGCAGTGCTGATGGACTAGCGGGGCCCTACGAGCAGTACTTC. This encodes CSADGLAGPYEQYF.

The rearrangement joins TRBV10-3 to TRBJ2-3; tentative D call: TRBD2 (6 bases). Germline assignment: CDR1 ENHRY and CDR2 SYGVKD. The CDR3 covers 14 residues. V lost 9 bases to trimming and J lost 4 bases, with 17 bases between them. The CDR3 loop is CAMRRDGSADTQYF. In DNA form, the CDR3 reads TGTGCCATGCGCAGGGACGGGAGCGCAGATACGCAGTATTTT.